This T cell receptor beta chain was captured by sequencing in a study of shared clonotypes between healthy human individuals. Sequencing used immunoSEQ multiplex PCR; TCRdb keeps in-frame clones, though not all of them. Among around 600,000 clones, around 95% were seen once, and the ten largest hold 0.11%. Germline V gene data show CDR1 as GTSNPN and CDR2 as SVGIG (reference sequence). V lost 4 bases and J lost 7, with 8 bases in between. This CDR3 comprises 11 residues. CD8 cells regarded as naive lacked CD45RO, were positively chosen for CCR7, and omitted terminally differentiated effector memory CD45RA+ cells. In regard to this clone: In the same sample, other DNA sequences code for this CDR3.

The sample taken for sequencing was naive CD8+ T cells sorted from blood. This TCR came from a woman aged 25 to 39 in good health. The chain is built from TRBV30 and TRBJ2-1; D unresolved. The CDR3 bases are TGTGCCTGGACTGGCGGAAATGAGCAGTTCTTC. It translates to CAWTGGNEQFF.